A single sample is the source of the 3 T cell receptor beta chains below, sequenced in a study of cytomegalovirus exposure and HLA in healthy donors. Both 60 Vbeta primers and 13 Jbeta primers went into the PCR. The method was immunoSEQ multiplex PCR; TCRdb's version includes in-frame clones alone and lacks a portion of them. The sample holds about 160,000 clones, roughly 80% seen once. The sample consisted of PBMCs. These receptors all stem from a male donor in good health and CMV-seronegative.

Only a few counts were recorded for this clone. The J gene is TRBJ1-5, the V gene TRBV28; 10 nucleotides align to TRBD1. The trim removed 4 bases at V and 0 bases at J, leaving 15 bases unmatched. Germline CDR1 reads MDHEN; CDR2 reads SYDVKM. The length of the CDR3 is 20 residues. This CDR3 reads CASSSATRDRGLYSNQPQHF. The CDR3 bases are TGTGCCAGCAGTTCGGCGACCCGGGACAGGGGCCTTTATAGCAATCAGCCCCAGCATTTT.

As to this clone: This sample also contains other DNA sequences that code for the same CDR3. This sequence joins TRBV4-3 and TRBJ2-7, with 10 bases fitting TRBD2. The CDR3 covers 15 residues. Per the germline V gene, CDR1 is LGHNA and CDR2 is YSLEER. The ends lost 0 bases at V and 3 bases at J; junction bases unmatched: 2. CDR3 sequence reads: CASSQDSSGSYEQYF. The CDR3 bases are TGCGCCAGCAGCCAAGATTCTAGCGGGAGCTACGAGCAGTACTTC.

The chain joins TRBV4-3 to TRBJ2-3, with 7 positions matching TRBD2. The CDR3 length is 16 residues. The germline V gene has CDR1 LGHNA and CDR2 YSLEER. Unmatched junction bases numbered 7, after V lost 0 bases and J lost 4 bases. CDR3 coding DNA: TGCGCCAGCAGCCAAGATAACCGGGGGGTGGCAGATACGCAGTATTTT. Encoded protein: CASSQDNRGVADTQYF.